One TCR beta chain is described in this entry. The data derive from a study of blood T cell repertoires in COVID-19. Study background: The United States, Italy and Spain were the sources of the acute and convalescent COVID-19 samples. Nucleic acid was either cDNA or gDNA, and it came from T cells, B-cell-depleted T cells, or PBMCs.

In the study's own analysis: Estimation of nucleated cell counts relied on the amplification of reference gene primers. Using immunoSEQ multiplex PCR, the repertoire was profiled, and TCRdb retains in-frame clones only, with some absent. V and J calls and clone size are given by that table; D and trimming were obtained from the DNA. Here the sample spans around 280,000 clones, more than 75% being singletons. The sequence was obtained from a woman aged 25 to 39 who had recovered from COVID-19. Sequences were obtained from peripheral blood.

The CDR3, as DNA: TGTGCCAGCAGCCTCGGAACAGGGAGGGGGAATGAAAAACTGTTTTTT. Translating it yields CASSLGTGRGNEKLFF. The chain couples TRBV3-1 (or the pseudogene TRBV3-2) to TRBJ1-4; perhaps TRBD1 as D (6 bases). The CDR3 runs 16 residues. Trimming removed 4 bases at V and 5 bases at J, with 17 bases between. From germline, CDR1 is LGHDT and CDR2 YNNKEL (reference sequence).